The T cell receptor (beta chain) described here comes from a study of T cell responses to AZD1222 COVID-19 vaccine listed by TCRdb under 2021. For the wider study: Because spike-specific TCR depth and breadth did not differ between the two schedules, AZD1222 recipients who got a second dose at roughly 4 weeks were pooled with those who got a second dose at roughly 12 weeks. TCR sequencing was performed for roughly 250 trial participants, of whom roughly 200 were given two doses of AZD1222 and 26 were given two doses of MenACWY control vaccine. Trial participants were enrolled by age into 18-55, 56-69 and 70-plus year subgroups, with around 150, 28 and 57 TCR-sequenced participants respectively. The full study reports these points: The 56-69-year group was small, and its depth increase did not reach significance, likely because of low power. Reportedly, close to half of the unique spike-specific TCRs recognized epitopes lying outside the regions that are mutated in the B.1.351 and B.1.1.7 variants. The vaccine-associated CD4 TCRs covered the entire spike protein, and the dominant responses fell in regions 160-218 and 743-854. Participants were mostly white British and included more females than males, and it was suggested by the authors that clonal diversity may have been underestimated. Only six AZD1222 recipients were SARS-CoV-2 seropositive at baseline, limiting conclusions about previously exposed vaccinees. Because no day 14 peak-response samples were available, repertoires were characterized only after the peak T cell response. After two AZD1222 doses, both the breadth and the depth of spike-specific TCRs were significantly higher than at day 0 and than in MenACWY recipients.

The CDR3 regions of human TCRbeta chains were analyzed by immunosequencing. Per the authors' processing: Repertoire TCRs were matched against a reference library of SARS-CoV-2-specific TCRs generated with the MIRA antigen-specificity platform. Breadth was defined as the fraction of unique TCRs that were SARS-CoV-2-associated, and depth was defined as the fraction of total T cells that were SARS-CoV-2-associated. Each spike-specific TCR was assigned to its reactive spike region and to a CD4 or CD8 class using the MIRA data. Log10-transformed breadth and depth values were compared by one-way ANOVA with Sidak's multiple comparisons tests. In TCRdb, the immuneACCESS table is reduced to in-frame sequences with V and J assigned. These tables do not hold every clone; where another copy was compared, an unresolved V gene accounts for under half, and the others remain unexplained. V, J and clone size were drawn from that table, and D and trimming were deduced from the DNA. For this sample there are about 110,000 clones; approximately 90% appear just once. Over 3.5% of the sample comes from the top ten.

Sequences MDHEN (CDR1) and SYDVKM (CDR2) are obtained from the germline V gene. The CDR3 runs 12 residues from the cysteine to the phenylalanine. Kept here is only the CDR3 DNA, which spans 36 bases and is read in frame from base 1. The junction shows trimming of 9 bases on V and 0 bases on J, plus 9 bases between the germline ends. The time point label on this specimen signifies: baseline before first vaccination. Samples from vaccinated people were obtained from the UK trials COV001 and COV002, which included a single-blind randomized controlled phase 2/3 trial of AZD1222 (ChAdOx1 nCoV-19) in healthy adults. For TCRbeta chain sequencing, PBMC samples from trial participants were taken at day 0 and at day 28 after the second dose. On this clone itself: Its antigen is still unknown. No clone much larger than this one lies a single base away; base qualities are absent.

Source: peripheral blood, taken on day 0 of AZD1222 vaccination. The receptor chain draws on TRBV28 and TRBJ2-7, with TRBD2 as a weak D call on 6 bases. The TCR sequence derives from an adult in good health. This receptor has the CDR3 CASGGSSYEQYF. The DNA sequence is TGTGCCAGTGGAGGGAGCTCCTACGAGCAGTACTTC. Full variable domain (CDR3 extended with the reference TRBV28 and TRBJ2-7 proteins): DVKVTQSSRYLVKRTGEKVFLECVQDMDHENMFWYRQDPGLGLRLIYFSYDVKMKEKGDIPEGYSVSREKKERFSLILESASTNQTSMYLCASGGSSYEQYFGPGTRLTVT.